This T cell receptor beta chain was retrieved from a study of shared clonotypes between healthy human individuals. Genomic DNA (from each subset) was split evenly across several immunoSEQ plates. Sequencing was performed with immunoSEQ multiplex PCR; in TCRdb, only in-frame clones are kept and a portion is missing. Among over 2 million clones listed, 85% to 95% were seen once. Those who donated were healthy HIV-negative adults, with no recent acute infections or vaccinations reported. Negatively enriched CD4+ T cells were divided by CD45RA into naive and memory. V shed 2 bases and J shed 2 bases, with 18 bases lying between them. Looked up from germline, CDR1 is KGHSH and CDR2 is LQKENI. This CDR3 contains 18 residues.

The receptor was isolated from a man between 18 and 29 years old in good health. The chain combines TRBV18 with TRBJ2-2, with D maybe TRBD2 (6 bases). Input material: naive CD4+ T cells sorted from blood. The subset is: CD45RA+ positively selected. The CDR3 bases are TGTGCCAGCTCACCAAGTGCAGGGACTGGATATAACACCGGGGAGCTGTTTTTT. This translates into CASSPSAGTGYNTGELFF.